This entry describes one TCR beta chain. The data stem from a study of T cells in Graves' hyperthyroidism and ophthalmopathy. There are 15 residues in the CDR3. Germline V gene data show CDR1 as LGHDT and CDR2 as YNNKEL (reference sequence). The ends lost 1 base at V and 6 bases at J; junction bases unmatched: 5. RNA transcripts yielded amplified TCR beta CDR3 regions. TCR CDR3 underwent first-round RT-PCR with the HTBI primer set. MiXCR was run by TCRdb on the multiplex PCR reads, yielding one entry per CDR3 protein. This sample carries around 400,000 distinct CDR3 sequences, approximately 14% of them seen once, and the ten largest clones take around 30%. PBMCs were collected from a roughly 9.7 ml volume of fresh peripheral blood.

The J gene is TRBJ2-1, the V gene TRBV3-1; 8 nucleotides match TRBD2. Sequences were obtained from blood. This sequence was found in a woman between 18 and 29 years old with Graves' hyperthyroidism that later progressed to Graves' ophthalmopathy. The CDR3 DNA follows: TGTGCCAGCAGCCAAGTCCGGGAGGGCCCCAATGAGCAGTTCTTC. It yields the protein CASSQVREGPNEQFF.